This is a list of T cell receptor beta chains from one sample in a study of blood T cell repertoires in COVID-19. Here immunoSEQ multiplex PCR was the method, and the copy in TCRdb shows in-frame clones only, minus some. The table records around 150,000 clones, around 80% of them present only once. Sequencing was performed on peripheral blood. All receptors come from a woman older than 75 with active or convalescent COVID-19. The CDR3 runs from the conserved cysteine through the conserved F or W. D genes are given only for firm matches.

d_call: .
j_call: TRBJ1-1
v_call: TRBV6-2/TRBV6-3
cdr3_aa: CASSRTQNTEAFF

d_call: .
j_call: TRBJ1-5
v_call: TRBV27
cdr3_aa: CASSRGEYSNQPQHF

d_call: TRBD1
j_call: TRBJ1-3
v_call: TRBV30
cdr3_aa: CACTDRFGNTIYF

d_call: TRBD1
j_call: TRBJ2-7
v_call: TRBV3-1/TRBV3-2
cdr3_aa: CASSPYPGTGADEQYF

d_call: .
j_call: TRBJ1-2
v_call: TRBV19
cdr3_aa: CASSIGRNFGYGYTF

d_call: .
j_call: TRBJ2-2
v_call: TRBV18
cdr3_aa: CASSPQLGELFF

d_call: TRBD2
j_call: TRBJ2-7
v_call: TRBV5-1
cdr3_aa: CASSLLAGIGEQYF

d_call: .
j_call: TRBJ2-7
v_call: TRBV5-1
cdr3_aa: CASSLQGISYEQYF

d_call: TRBD2
j_call: TRBJ2-3
v_call: TRBV9
cdr3_aa: CASNYAGGGATDTQYF

d_call: TRBD1
j_call: TRBJ1-1
v_call: TRBV3-1/TRBV3-2
cdr3_aa: CASSPLRTGWTEAFF

d_call: .
j_call: TRBJ1-5
v_call: TRBV15
cdr3_aa: CATSREAGATNQPQHF

d_call: TRBD1
j_call: TRBJ1-1
v_call: TRBV7-2
cdr3_aa: CASSLLSRGQGSWTEAFF

d_call: TRBD1
j_call: TRBJ2-4
v_call: TRBV28
cdr3_aa: CASSSSGTGGLNIQYF

d_call: .
j_call: TRBJ1-1
v_call: TRBV6-1
cdr3_aa: CASSDQASTEAFF

d_call: TRBD2
j_call: TRBJ2-5
v_call: TRBV7-9
cdr3_aa: CASSLESGLAGETQYF

d_call: .
j_call: TRBJ2-7
v_call: TRBV7-9
cdr3_aa: CASSLTQGGEQYF

d_call: .
j_call: TRBJ1-2
v_call: TRBV28
cdr3_aa: CASLGAGAQNYGYTF

d_call: TRBD2
j_call: TRBJ2-5
v_call: TRBV11-2
cdr3_aa: CASSLSQTSGGPFQETQYF

d_call: TRBD1
j_call: TRBJ1-2
v_call: TRBV14
cdr3_aa: CASSPAGGYGYTF

d_call: .
j_call: TRBJ1-4
v_call: TRBV6-6
cdr3_aa: CASSRQARGEKLFF

d_call: .
j_call: TRBJ1-2
v_call: TRBV7-2
cdr3_aa: CASREGRKDGYTF

d_call: .
j_call: TRBJ1-2
v_call: TRBV4-2
cdr3_aa: CASSQDPAAYGYTF

d_call: .
j_call: TRBJ2-7
v_call: TRBV4-1
cdr3_aa: CASSQNRGGIYEQYF

d_call: .
j_call: TRBJ1-2
v_call: TRBV18
cdr3_aa: CASSPGQGVGGYTF